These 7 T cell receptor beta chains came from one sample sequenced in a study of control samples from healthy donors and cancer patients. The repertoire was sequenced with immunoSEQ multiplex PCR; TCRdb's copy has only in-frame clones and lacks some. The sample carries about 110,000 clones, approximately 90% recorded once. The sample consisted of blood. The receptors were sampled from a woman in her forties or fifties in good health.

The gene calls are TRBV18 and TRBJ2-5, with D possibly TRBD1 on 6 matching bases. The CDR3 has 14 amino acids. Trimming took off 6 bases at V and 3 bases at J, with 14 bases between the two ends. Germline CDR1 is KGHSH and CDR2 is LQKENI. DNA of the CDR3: TGTGCCAGCTCGCGACAGGTGTCAAAAGAGACCCAGTACTTC. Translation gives CASSRQVSKETQYF.

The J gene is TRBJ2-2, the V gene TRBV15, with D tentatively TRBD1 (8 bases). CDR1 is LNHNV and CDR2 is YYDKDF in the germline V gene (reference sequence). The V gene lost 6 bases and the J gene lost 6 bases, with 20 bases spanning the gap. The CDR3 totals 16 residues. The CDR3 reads CATRNSGTGSSGELFF. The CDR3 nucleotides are TGTGCCACCAGAAACAGCGGGACAGGCTCTTCCGGGGAGCTGTTTTTT.

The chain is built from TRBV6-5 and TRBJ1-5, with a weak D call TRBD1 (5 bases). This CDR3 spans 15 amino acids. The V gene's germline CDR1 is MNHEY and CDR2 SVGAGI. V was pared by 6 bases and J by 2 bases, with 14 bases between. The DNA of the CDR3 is TGTGCCAGCAGAGTCGACAGTTCCGGCAATCAGCCCCAGCATTTT. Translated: CASRVDSSGNQPQHF.

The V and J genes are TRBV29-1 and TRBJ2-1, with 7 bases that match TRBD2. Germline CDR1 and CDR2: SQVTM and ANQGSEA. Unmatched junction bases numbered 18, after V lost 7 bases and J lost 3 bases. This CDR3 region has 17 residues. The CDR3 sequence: CSAEKRDPIEIYNEQFF. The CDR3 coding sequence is TGCAGCGCGGAAAAGCGGGACCCAATTGAAATCTACAATGAGCAGTTCTTC.

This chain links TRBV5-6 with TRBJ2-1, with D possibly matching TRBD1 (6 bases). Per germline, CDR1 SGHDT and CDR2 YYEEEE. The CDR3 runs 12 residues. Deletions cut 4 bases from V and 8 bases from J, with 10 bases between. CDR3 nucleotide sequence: TGTGCCAGCAGCCTACAGGGAGATGAGCAGTTCTTC. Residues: CASSLQGDEQFF.

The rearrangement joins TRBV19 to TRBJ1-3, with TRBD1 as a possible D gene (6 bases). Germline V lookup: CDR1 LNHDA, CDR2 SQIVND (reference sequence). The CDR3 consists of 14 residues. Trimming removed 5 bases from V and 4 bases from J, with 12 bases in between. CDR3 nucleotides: TGTGCCAGTAGTCCGACAGGACTCGGAAACACCATATATTTT. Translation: CASSPTGLGNTIYF.

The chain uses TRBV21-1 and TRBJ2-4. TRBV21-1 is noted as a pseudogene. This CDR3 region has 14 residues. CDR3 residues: CASSKRTQENIQYF. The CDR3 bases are TGTGCCAGCAGCAAGAGGACGCAGGAAAACATTCAGTACTTC.